Listed below are T cell receptor beta chains from one sample, sequenced in a study of T cells in Graves' hyperthyroidism and ophthalmopathy. TCRdb processed the multiplex PCR reads anew with MiXCR; each CDR3 protein has one entry. Found here are about half a million distinct CDR3 sequences, less than 25% of them singletons; the top ten hold less than 65%. The sample consisted of blood. These receptors originate from a woman in her 70s with Graves' ophthalmopathy. Each CDR3 is given with its conserved first and last residue. Fields, in order: CDR3 length, V gene, J gene, clone size, D gene, CDR3 protein, CDR3 DNA. D genes are given only for firm matches. Expanded clones are given a class, and other clones once, few, many or no size at all.

>14|TRBV5-1|TRBJ1-2|few|NA
CASSLDAGSYGYTF
TGTGCCAGCAGCTTGGATGCAGGATCCTATGGCTACACCTTC
>12|TRBV6-2/TRBV6-3|TRBJ1-2|few|NA
CASSYRNYGYTF
TGTGCCAGCAGTTACAGGAACTATGGCTACACCTTC
>13|TRBV6-1|TRBJ1-2|many|NA
CASSWTTRNGYTF
TGTGCCAGCAGTTGGACAACCCGCAATGGCTACACCTTC
>15|TRBV15|TRBJ1-2|NA|TRBD1
CATSSIDRANYGYTF
TGTGCCACCAGCAGCATCGACAGGGCCAACTATGGCTACACCTTC
>17|TRBV24-1|TRBJ2-5|NA|TRBD1
CATSGGRQSSYQETQYF
TGTGCCACCTCAGGGGGAAGACAGTCCTCGTACCAAGAGACCCAGTACTTC
>11|TRBV20-1|TRBJ1-2|many|NA
CSAGDMYGYTF
TGCAGTGCGGGGGACATGTATGGCTACACCTTC
>11|TRBV20-1|TRBJ2-7|few|TRBD1
CRPGQGYEQYF
TGCAGACCGGGACAGGGCTACGAGCAGTACTTC
>13|TRBV24-1|TRBJ1-5|many|NA
CATSDGSNQPQHF
TGTGCCACCAGTGATGGAAGCAATCAGCCCCAGCATTTT
>15|TRBV27|TRBJ2-3|NA|NA
CASRGSPASTDTQYF
TGTGCCAGCCGTGGCAGCCCGGCTAGCACAGATACGCAGTATTTT
>12|TRBV19|TRBJ2-7|NA|NA
CASGAGRYEQYF
TGTGCCAGTGGGGCTGGTAGGTACGAGCAGTACTTC